This T cell receptor beta chain was captured by sequencing in a study of blood T cell repertoires in COVID-19 (dated by TCRdb to the early 2020s). About the investigation overall: Samples covering the acute and convalescent phases of COVID-19 were provided by collaborators in the United States, Italy and Spain. The samples were drawn from two sources: the first 160 participants of the ongoing ImmuneRACE study, and 950 to 1,500 subjects contributed by 6 global collaborators. A freely available public database, intended as a resource for researchers studying the immune response to SARS-CoV-2, is where the repertoires were released. Nearly every sample came with metadata listing a de-identified subject ID, COVID-19 status, age in years and sex. HLA class I and class II types, where available, came from metadata supplied by the sample provider rather than from assay-based typing. The dataset comprised deeply sampled blood TCRbeta repertoires from subjects exposed to, actively infected with, or recovered from COVID-19. The prospective study material was composed of cDNA or gDNA derived from T cells, B-cell-depleted T cells, or PBMCs.

The sample holds one count of this clone. The antigen it recognizes is unknown. No much larger clone exists at a distance of one base, and base qualities are not known. General findings and caveats noted by the study authors: The quantity of clinical and demographic metadata differed by source and by participant and was supplied without curation.

The collaborating institutions used their own protocols to collect whole blood in K2EDTA tubes. For TCRbeta analysis, collaborator samples were shipped as frozen whole blood, as isolated PBMCs, or as DNA extracted from either sample type. TCRbeta CDR3 regions were amplified from genomic DNA by means of the immunoSEQ Assay, a bias-controlled multiplex PCR. As for the original processing: Nucleated cell counts per sample were estimated from amplification of reference gene primers within the assay. To quantify the absolute abundance of each unique TCRbeta CDR3 rearrangement, sequence reads were collapsed and filtered. Productive Simpson clonality was computed per sample as the square root of Simpson's diversity index over productive rearrangements. Not all clones reach the TCRdb copy of this immuneACCESS table, which keeps in-frame sequences only. Checked studies attribute under half of the gap to unresolved V genes and leave the rest unexplained. V and J calls and clone size are as listed in that table; D and trimming were resolved from the DNA. Across this sample there are approximately 230,000 clones, with 80% to 90% seen only once. About 1.3% of the sample belongs to the ten largest clones.

A distance of 8 bases separates the germline ends of V and J, which lose 1 base and 4 bases respectively. The CDR3 goes from the cysteine to the phenylalanine over 14 residues. Only CDR3 DNA is held: 42 bases, read in frame from base 1. The germline V gene supplies CDR1 SGHVS and CDR2 FQNEAQ. Input material: peripheral blood. The V and J segments used are TRBV7-8 and TRBJ2-1; a tentative D match to TRBD2 spans 5 bases. This TCR was sampled from a man older than 75 with acute or convalescent COVID-19. The base sequence is TGTGCCAGCAGCTTAGACGGGGTTTACAATGAGCAGTTCTTC. The translation is CASSLDGVYNEQFF.